Below are 23 T cell receptor beta chains sequenced from a single sample in a study of Tregs in tolerant kidney transplant recipients. Repertoires were generated with immunoSEQ multiplex PCR, while TCRdb's copy carries only in-frame clones and drops some. The sample totals roughly 48,000 clones; its top ten clones hold about 0.85%. The specimen comprised CD4+ T cells from blood, sampled before the transplant. The source is a human donor who received a combined kidney and bone marrow transplant.

About this clone: The CDR3 goes on 3 residues after the read ends, and that part is filled in from the germline J gene. The chain links TRBV30 to TRBJ2-3, with 8 nucleotides matching TRBD2. This CDR3 region has 15 residues. V was pared by 1 base and J by 4 bases, with 7 bases of the junction left unmatched. The germline V gene has CDR1 GTSNPN and CDR2 SVGIG (reference sequence). The CDR3 DNA, read in part, is TGTGCCTGGAGTGAGGGAGCGGGAGTCTCAGATACG. Translated, it gives CAWSEGAGVSDT. The full-length CDR3 reads as CAWSEGAGVSDTQYF.

To note about this clone: The read comes to an end 3 residues before the CDR3 does, leaving the germline J gene to fill in the end. The gene calls are TRBV20-1 and TRBJ2-5; D not certain. The CDR3 sequence is 14 residues long. The V gene's germline CDR1 is DFQATT and CDR2 SNEGSKA (reference sequence). Trimming pared 0 bases from V and 4 bases from J, leaving 12 bases between. The CDR3 reads CSARDLRYRETQYF. The CDR3 bases that were read are TGCAGTGCTAGAGATCTCCGGTACCGAGAGACC.

About this clone itself: The read terminates 3 residues before the CDR3 end, so the remaining end is supplied by the germline J gene. The chain combines TRBV5-1 with TRBJ2-5, with 15 bases aligning to TRBD2. The trim removed 5 bases at V and 0 bases at J, leaving 5 bases unmatched. Germline CDR1 and CDR2: SGHRS and YFSETQ. The CDR3 length is 17 residues. CDR3 protein: CASSRGLAGGYQETQYF. The DNA read from the CDR3 is TGCGCCAGCAGTCGTGGACTAGCGGGAGGGTACCAAGAGACC.

Concerning this clone itself: The read ends 3 residues early relative to the CDR3; the germline J gene fills the gap. The chain joins TRBV5-1 to TRBJ2-5; 10 nucleotides match TRBD2. The ends lost 4 bases at V and 2 bases at J; junction bases unmatched: 2. The germline gives CDR1 SGHRS, CDR2 YFSETQ. The CDR3 totals 14 residues. This CDR3 is CASSTGLAQETQYF. The CDR3 DNA, read in part, is TGCGCCAGCAGCACGGGACTAGCGCAAGAGACC.

Concerning this clone: The read ends 3 residues shy of where the CDR3 ends; the end is completed using the germline J gene. The chain joins TRBV7-3 to TRBJ1-6; TRBD1 is a possible D gene (6 bases). The CDR3 sequence is 13 residues long. V was shortened by 2 bases and J by 7 bases, with 6 bases between the two germline ends. Germline lookup yields CDR1 SGHTA and CDR2 FQGTGA. The CDR3 spells CASSLGQNSPLHF. CDR3 DNA, as far as it was read: TGTGCCAGCAGCTTAGGACAGAATTCACCC.

A note on this clone: The read ends 3 residues shy of where the CDR3 ends; the end is completed using the germline J gene. This chain connects TRBV5-6 to TRBJ2-7; TRBD1 might be the D (7 bases). This CDR3 comprises 12 residues. Per the germline V gene, CDR1 is SGHDT and CDR2 is YYEEEE. Trimming pared 3 bases from V and 6 bases from J, leaving 10 bases between. The covered CDR3 bases are TGTGCCAGCAGCTACAGGGGAGGCGAG. Translated: CASSYRGGE. The whole CDR3 sequence is CASSYRGGEQYF.

Concerning this clone itself: The read ends 3 residues early relative to the CDR3; the germline J gene fills the gap. This chain joins TRBV4-1 and TRBJ2-3; 10 bases match TRBD2. CDR1 and CDR2 from the germline V gene are MGHRA and YSYEKL. The CDR3 extends over 15 amino acids. V shed 6 bases, J shed 3 bases, and the junction held 6 bases outside the gene matches. Incomplete CDR3 DNA: TGCGCCAGCAGAAAGCGGGAGGGATCGACAGATACG. Encoded protein: CASRKREGSTDT. In full, the CDR3 is CASRKREGSTDTQYF.

On this clone itself: The DNA ends 3 residues before the CDR3 does, and the rest of the CDR3 is filled in from the germline J gene. The chain recombines TRBV5-1 with TRBJ1-1; D ambiguous. V shed 2 bases and J shed 1 base, with 9 bases lying between them. From germline, CDR1 is SGHRS and CDR2 YFSETQ. The CDR3 is 14 amino acids. CDR3 DNA, as far as it was read: TGCGCCAGCAGCTTCACCACACCGAACACTGAA. It translates to CASSFTTPNTE. The entire CDR3 sequence reads CASSFTTPNTEAFF.

Points on this clone: The CDR3 end lies 3 residues beyond the end of the read and is filled in from the germline J gene. V is TRBV7-9 and J is TRBJ1-1; no firm D call. The CDR3 runs to 13 residues. The germline gives CDR1 SEHNR, CDR2 FQNEAQ (reference sequence). The germline V and J ends were trimmed by 5 bases and 0 bases, with 7 bases remaining between them. This CDR3 reads CASSTIMNTEAFF. The sequenced CDR3 bases are TGTGCCAGCAGCACAATCATGAACACTGAA. Full variable domain (missing parts from reference TRBV7-9 and TRBJ1-1): DTGVSQNPRHKITKRGQNVTFRCDPISEHNRLYWYRQTLGQGPEFLTYFQNEAQLEKSRLLSDRFSAERPKGSFSTLEIQRTEQGDSAMYLCASSTIMNTEAFFGQGTRLTVV.

To note about this clone: The CDR3 end lies 3 residues beyond the end of the read and is filled in from the germline J gene. The chain joins TRBV20-1 to TRBJ2-7, with a tentative D call TRBD2 (5 bases). V was pared by 4 bases and J by 0 bases, with 13 bases between. Looked up from germline, CDR1 is DFQATT and CDR2 is SNEGSKA (reference sequence). The length of the CDR3 is 14 residues. CDR3 protein: CSAKLDLRSYEQYF. CDR3 DNA, as far as it was read: TGCAGTGCTAAACTAGACCTCCGCTCCTACGAG.

In the case of this clone: With the read ending 3 residues before the CDR3 end, the germline J gene is used to fill in that end. The chain has TRBV18 and TRBJ1-2; 10 positions agree with TRBD1. CDR1 and CDR2 (germline): KGHSH, LQKENI. V lost 3 bases and J lost 4; bases outside the gene matches: 8. The CDR3 runs to 16 residues. The DNA read from the CDR3 is TGTGCCAGCTCACCGCTAGGGACAGGGGTTCCCTATGGC. This encodes CASSPLGTGVPYG. The whole CDR3 protein reads CASSPLGTGVPYGYTF.

About this clone itself: The DNA ends 3 residues before the CDR3 does, and the rest of the CDR3 is filled in from the germline J gene. The chain is built from TRBV7-2 and TRBJ2-7; 8 nucleotides align to TRBD2. This CDR3 is 15 amino acids long. Germline trimming cut 1 base from V and 6 bases from J; bases unmatched to any gene: 8. CDR1 and CDR2 from the germline V gene are SGHTA and FQGNSA. Incomplete CDR3 DNA: TGTGCCAGCAGCTTAGTTGCGGCGGGGGGAGCCGAG. Encoded protein: CASSLVAAGGAE. The entire CDR3 reads CASSLVAAGGAEQYF.

As to this clone: The read finishes 3 residues shy of the CDR3 end, and the germline J gene is used to complete it. This chain uses TRBV7-8 with TRBJ2-7; 14 nucleotides align to TRBD2. CDR3 length equals 16 residues. The J segment lost 4 bases and the V segment lost 5 bases, leaving 7 bases of the junction unmatched. From germline, CDR1 is SGHVS and CDR2 FQNEAQ. The CDR3 bases that were read are TGTGCCAGCAGCGCGAGACTAGCGGGAGGGCCTTACGAG. Translation gives CASSARLAGGPYE. The full CDR3 reads CASSARLAGGPYEQYF.

On this clone itself: The read gets to within 3 residues of the CDR3 end, and the germline J gene fills in the rest. The gene calls are TRBV19 and TRBJ2-7, with 7 nucleotides matching TRBD1. J lost 1 base, V lost 6 bases, and 6 bases had no gene match. Germline V CDR1 and CDR2: LNHDA, SQIVND (reference sequence). The CDR3 length is 14 residues. CDR3 bases read: TGTGCCAGTAGGGGGGACAGTGGATCCTACGAG. Protein product: CASRGDSGSYE. The full-length CDR3 reads as CASRGDSGSYEQYF.

Concerning this clone itself: The sequence runs out 3 residues before the end of the CDR3; the remainder is reconstructed from the germline J gene. The chain uses TRBV20-1 and TRBJ1-1; TRBD1 matches 10 bases. The CDR3 loop spans 16 amino acids. Germline loops: CDR1 DFQATT, CDR2 SNEGSKA (reference sequence). J gave up 3 bases and V 0 bases, and 7 bases lay outside the gene matches. CDR3 DNA (partial): TGCAGTGCTAGAGACAAGGACAGGGGGTGGGACACTGAA. This codes for CSARDKDRGWDTE. The complete CDR3 reads CSARDKDRGWDTEAFF.

A word on this clone: The read is 3 residues too short to cover the CDR3 end, so that end is filled in from the germline J gene. This chain connects TRBV15 to TRBJ1-2, with D hard to call. This CDR3 is built from 13 residues. The germline gives CDR1 LNHNV, CDR2 YYDKDF (reference sequence). The sequenced CDR3 bases are TGTGCCACCAGCAGAGATCTCCAGTCGGGC. This sequence encodes CATSRDLQSG. The complete CDR3 sequence is CATSRDLQSGYTF.

A remark on this clone: The CDR3 is cut off 3 residues early in the read; its end comes from the germline J gene. J is TRBJ1-1 and V is TRBV4-1; D is unclear. The CDR3 sequence is 13 residues long. V was clipped by 3 bases and J by 0 bases, with 5 bases between them. Germline assignment: CDR1 MGHRA and CDR2 YSYEKL. CDR3 sequence reads: CASSHNLNTEAFF. The sequenced part of the CDR3 DNA is TGCGCCAGCAGCCACAACTTGAACACTGAA.

Incomplete CDR3 DNA: TGTGCCAGTAGTCCAGCGGCTAGCTCCTATAATTCACCC. Amino acids: CASSPAASSYNSP. The whole CDR3 is CASSPAASSYNSPLHF. V and J are TRBV19 and TRBJ1-6; D call uncertain. Read data end 3 residues before the CDR3 end; the end is taken from the germline J gene. The CDR3 is made up of 16 amino acids. Trimming pared 5 bases from V and 0 bases from J, leaving 11 bases between. CDR1 is LNHDA and CDR2 is SQIVND in the germline V gene (reference sequence).

On this clone: The read halts 3 residues ahead of the CDR3 end, with the missing end drawn from the germline J gene. The J gene is TRBJ1-4, the V gene TRBV30; TRBD1 agrees at 9 bases. The germline V gene encodes CDR1 GTSNPN and CDR2 SVGIG (reference sequence). The CDR3 is 15 amino acids. V was clipped by 0 bases and J by 8 bases; unmatched bases: 7. The CDR3 loop reads CAWSVQGQGREKLFF. The sequenced CDR3 bases are TGTGCCTGGAGTGTACAAGGACAGGGGCGGGAAAAA.

In regard to this clone: The CDR3 end is not reached by the read, which stops 3 residues before it; the germline J gene fills it in. The chain combines TRBV18 with TRBJ2-1, with TRBD1 matching over 7 bases. The length of the CDR3 is 16 residues. CDR1 is KGHSH and CDR2 is LQKENI in the germline V gene. V lost 3 bases to trimming and J lost 2 bases; unmatched junction nucleotides: 7. The CDR3 spells CASSPRTDRTYNEQFF. The DNA read from the CDR3 is TGTGCCAGCTCACCCAGGACGGACAGGACCTACAATGAG. Drawing the rest from reference TRBV18 and TRBJ2-1, the complete variable domain is NAGVMQNPRHLVRRRGQEARLRCSPMKGHSHVYWYRQLPEEGLKFMVYLQKENIIDESGMPKERFSAEFPKEGPSILRIQQVVRGDSAAYFCASSPRTDRTYNEQFFGPGTRLTVL.

Remarks on this clone: Coverage ceases 3 residues before the CDR3 finishes, and the germline J gene fills in the end. The J gene is TRBJ2-2, the V gene TRBV23-1, with TRBD2 as a possible D gene (6 bases). TRBV23-1 is assigned to the ORF class and has an uncertain function. This CDR3 has 16 amino acids. The V end was cut by 2 bases, the J end by 3 bases, with 13 bases between. CDR3 region: CASSQSRRRDTGELFF. The sequenced CDR3 bases are TGCGCCAGCAGTCAAAGTCGTCGGAGGGACACCGGGGAG.

The CDR3 protein is CATQSRTSGIWETQYF. The DNA read from the CDR3 is TGTGCCACCCAGTCCCGGACTAGCGGGATCTGGGAGACC. This chain connects TRBV6-2 or TRBV6-3 to TRBJ2-5, with 12 bases matching TRBD2. The read gets to within 3 residues of the CDR3 end, and the germline J gene fills in the rest. V was clipped by 10 bases and J by 5 bases; unmatched bases: 14. Germline CDR1 reads MNHEY; CDR2 reads SVGEGT. This CDR3 is 16 amino acids long.

CDR3 bases read: TGCAGTGCTAGTCTAGGAGGAAGAAGCTACGAG. Translating it yields CSASLGGRSYE. In full, the CDR3 is CSASLGGRSYEQYF. The rearrangement uses TRBV20-1 and TRBJ2-7; perhaps TRBD2 as D (5 bases). The read ends 3 residues before the CDR3 terminus; that terminus is restored from the germline J gene. V lost 3 bases to trimming and J lost 3 bases, with 15 bases between them. This CDR3 spans 14 amino acids. Germline lookup yields CDR1 DFQATT and CDR2 SNEGSKA (reference sequence).